Given below is one TCR beta chain in context. Its antigen is still unknown. Per-base qualities were not stored, and no clone one base away is much larger. V is pruned by 0 bases and J by 2 bases, leaving 3 bases of the junction without a gene match. The CDR3 measures 15 amino acids from cysteine to phenylalanine. Only the CDR3 DNA is retained, 45 bases long and in frame from the first base. CDR1 and CDR2 are drawn from the germline V gene: MNHEY, SVGAGI. The CDR3 regions of human TCRbeta chains were analyzed by immunosequencing. Per the authors' processing: TCRs in the repertoires were compared against a reference library of SARS-CoV-2-specific TCRs that had been generated with the MIRA antigen-specificity platform. Breadth was defined as the fraction of unique TCRs that were SARS-CoV-2-associated, and depth was defined as the fraction of total T cells that were SARS-CoV-2-associated. Using the MIRA data, each spike-specific TCR was mapped to the spike region that the TCR reacts to and placed in a CD4 or CD8 class. Log10-transformed breadth and depth values were compared by one-way ANOVA with Sidak's multiple comparisons tests. Imported from immuneACCESS, the table was reduced by TCRdb to in-frame sequences with V and J called. These copies leave out some clones; in studies compared against another copy, an unresolved V gene accounts for under half, and the cause of the remainder is not known. V, J and clone size are those of that table, while D and trimming were read from the DNA. This sample gives 100,000 to 150,000 clones in total; 90% of them show up just once. Jointly, the top ten make up 1.5% to 2% of the sample.

Per the publication, the time point label means: baseline before first vaccination. Vaccinee samples were obtained from the UK trials COV001 and COV002, which included a single-blind randomized controlled phase 2/3 trial of AZD1222 (ChAdOx1 nCoV-19) in healthy adults. For TCRbeta chain sequencing, PBMC samples were collected from trial participants at day 0 and at day 28 after the second dose. This record comes from a study of T cell responses to AZD1222 COVID-19 vaccine (TCRdb year 2021). Regarding the research as a whole: AZD1222 recipients with second doses at about 4 weeks or about 12 weeks were pooled, because spike-specific TCR depth and breadth did not differ between schedules. A total of 230 to 250 trial participants underwent TCR sequencing, of whom 207 received two doses of AZD1222 and approximately 25 received two doses of the MenACWY control vaccine. Trial participants were enrolled by age into 18-55, 56-69 and 70-plus year subgroups, with roughly 160, 29 and 62 TCR-sequenced participants respectively.

General findings and caveats noted by the study authors: Most participants were white British and females outnumbered males, and the authors suggested that clonal diversity may have been underestimated. CD4 TCRs associated with the vaccine covered the entire spike protein, and the dominant responses were in regions 160-218 and 743-854. A significant rise in spike-specific TCR breadth and depth was observed after two AZD1222 doses relative to day 0 and relative to MenACWY recipients. Because no day 14 peak-response samples were available, the repertoires could be characterized only after the peak T cell response. Only five to seven AZD1222 recipients were SARS-CoV-2 seropositive at baseline, limiting conclusions about previously exposed vaccinees. The 56-69-year group was small, and its depth increase did not reach significance, likely because of low power. Reportedly, almost half of the unique spike-specific TCRs recognized epitopes lying outside the regions that are mutated in the B.1.351 and B.1.1.7 variants.

The rearranged chain carries TRBV6-5 and TRBJ2-7; 8 bases in the junction line up with TRBD1. This clonotype originated in an adult in good health. The starting material was peripheral blood, obtained on day 0 of AZD1222 vaccination. Here the CDR3 is given as CASSYSFRGPYEQYF. The nucleotide sequence is given as TGTGCCAGCAGTTACTCGTTCAGGGGGCCCTACGAGCAGTACTTC.